This T cell receptor (beta chain) was sequenced for a study of T cells in Graves' hyperthyroidism and ophthalmopathy (dated by TCRdb to the late 2010s). For context, the study as a whole: To identify distinguishing TCR V-J signatures, a discovery cohort of around 100 patients was used, comprising 40 to 45 with Graves' ophthalmopathy and some 57 with stable Graves' hyperthyroidism. Whether ophthalmopathy could be predicted prospectively was tested in an independent validation cohort made up of 18 hyperthyroidism patients plus 17 patients who later progressed to ophthalmopathy. The roughly 100 discovery patients were divided at random into training and test sets in a 7:3 ratio. In about six Graves' hyperthyroidism patients, the study also compared T-cell repertoires from thyroid tissue with T-cell repertoires from blood. After blood sampling, hyperthyroidism patients were treated with methimazole at a starting dose of 30 mg daily, and ophthalmopathy patients were treated with high-dose intravenous methylprednisolone. TCR Vbeta CDR3 sequencing of approximately 140 peripheral blood samples (43 ophthalmopathy, under 80 hyperthyroidism and approximately 17 progressor patients) is reported in the paper.

Spanning cysteine to phenylalanine, the CDR3 consists of 14 amino acids. Just the 42-base CDR3 DNA is kept, in frame starting at base 1. For CDR1 and CDR2, the germline V gene (reference sequence) lists MNHEY and SMNVEV. V is pared back by 3 bases and J by 6 bases, with 12 bases lying between the germline termini. The study at large found these results: No statistical method was used to fix the sample size in advance, and group allocation was not hidden from the investigators. A 13 V-J signature model separated ophthalmopathy from stable hyperthyroidism, with around 88% sensitivity and around 84% specificity in cross-validation and 80%/75% in testing. Most expanded thyroid clonotypes (frequency above 0.001) were also found in blood, which suggests that blood repertoires may mirror thyroid immune responses. In validation, the model predicted progression to ophthalmopathy a median of about 5.9 months before onset, with over 55% sensitivity and nearly 75% specificity.

The TCR beta CDR3 regions were amplified from the RNA transcripts. The TCR CDR3 was subjected to a first round of RT-PCR using the HTBI primer set and the Qiagen OneStep RT-PCR kit. Libraries were constructed in a second round of multiplex PCR, after which size selection and purification were carried out. The libraries were sequenced on an Illumina HiSeq2000 using paired-end 100 bp reads. Processing in the source paper ran as follows. SOAPnuke was used to process the raw data, removing reads that contained adapters or uncalled bases, had a mean Phred below 15, or lacked an exact match to the constant primer or identifier. High-quality paired reads were merged using COPE v1.2.5, and each unique nucleotide sequence was defined as a clonotype. MiTCR v1.1 was used to align the clonotypes against IMGT TRBV, TRBD and TRBJ reference segments. Only V-J combinations with frequency above 0.0001, covering 98% to 99.2% of repertoires, were analysed. The TCS score was defined as the ratio of F50 (clonal expansion) to E x V (chaos), calculated using BLOSUM62-based TCRdist between CDR3 peptides within each V-J. Welch's t-statistics and random forest reduced fewer than 550 V-J features to about 13, which were used in a naive Bayes classifier (R e1071). The similarity between thyroid and blood repertoires was quantified using the Morisita-Horn index. TCRdb took the public reads, trimmed them with fastp at Q25, ran MiXCR for clone calling and kept in-frame beta chains. Rows are unified per CDR3 protein, each entry keeping the most common DNA and genes. The V and J calls come from TCRdb's annotation, not from the publication. The sample table contains more than 500,000 distinct CDR3 sequences; only one count was recorded for about 45% of them. The ten largest make up 15% to 20% of the sample.

This clonotype showed up just a few times. The specificity of this receptor is unknown. Base qualities are not at hand, and no much larger clone is one base apart. Exclusion was applied to patients with uncontrolled infections, other autoimmune diseases, pregnancy or lactation. Diagnoses relied on clinical symptoms, serum thyroxine and TRAb, thyroid ultrasound and orbital computed tomography. Trizol reagent was used to extract total RNA, and RNA quality was then checked on an Agilent 2100 Bioanalyzer. The sequence was collected from an adult woman with Graves' disease, either hyperthyroidism or ophthalmopathy (not recorded which). The sample comprised peripheral blood or thyroid tissue (not recorded which). Rearrangement joined TRBV27 to TRBJ1-5, with the D gene call left open. The DNA sequence is given as TGTGCCAGCAGTTTTTCCGTGGGCACTCAGCCCCAGCATTTT. Its protein product is CASSFSVGTQPQHF.